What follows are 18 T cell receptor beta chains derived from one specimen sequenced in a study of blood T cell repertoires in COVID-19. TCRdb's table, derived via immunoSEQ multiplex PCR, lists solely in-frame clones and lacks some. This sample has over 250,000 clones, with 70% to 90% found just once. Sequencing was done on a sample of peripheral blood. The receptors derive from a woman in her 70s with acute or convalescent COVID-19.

The chain's CDR3 is CASSKQETQYF. As DNA, the CDR3 is TGTGCCAGCAGCAAACAAGAGACCCAGTACTTC. V usage is TRBV12-3 or TRBV12-4 and J usage is TRBJ2-5; D not certain. Trimming pared 6 bases from V and 2 bases from J, leaving 4 bases between. The CDR3 totals 11 residues.

Written as DNA, the CDR3 is TGTGCCAGAAGCCCCCGGGGGACTAGCAATGAGCAGTTCTTC. Translation gives CARSPRGTSNEQFF. The gene calls are TRBV5-3 and TRBJ2-1; 8 nucleotides line up with TRBD2. TRBV5-3 is treated as an ORF (open reading frame) with a function not yet certain. V gave up 4 bases and J gave up 6 bases; unmatched junction bases: 6. CDR3 size: 14 residues.

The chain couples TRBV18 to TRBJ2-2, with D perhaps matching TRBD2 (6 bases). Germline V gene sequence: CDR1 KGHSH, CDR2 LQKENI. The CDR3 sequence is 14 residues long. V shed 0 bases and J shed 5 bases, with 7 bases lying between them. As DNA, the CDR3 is TGTGCCAGCTCACCACCGGGGGGAACCGGGGAGCTGTTTTTT. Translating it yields CASSPPGGTGELFF. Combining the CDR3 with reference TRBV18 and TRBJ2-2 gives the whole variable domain NAGVMQNPRHLVRRRGQEARLRCSPMKGHSHVYWYRQLPEEGLKFMVYLQKENIIDESGMPKERFSAEFPKEGPSILRIQQVVRGDSAAYFCASSPPGGTGELFFGEGSRLTVL.

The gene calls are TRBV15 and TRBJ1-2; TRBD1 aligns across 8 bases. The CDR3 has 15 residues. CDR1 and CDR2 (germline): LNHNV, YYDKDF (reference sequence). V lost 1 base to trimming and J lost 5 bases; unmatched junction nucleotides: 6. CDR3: CATSRGDTGGYGYTF. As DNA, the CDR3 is TGTGCCACCAGCAGAGGTGACACAGGGGGGTATGGCTACACCTTC.

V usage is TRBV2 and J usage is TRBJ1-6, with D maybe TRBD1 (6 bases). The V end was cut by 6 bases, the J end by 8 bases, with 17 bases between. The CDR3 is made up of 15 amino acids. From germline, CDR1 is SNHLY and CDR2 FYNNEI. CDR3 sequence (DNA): TGTGCCAGCAGCGATAACAGGGTTAGGGATTCACCCCTCCACTTT. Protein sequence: CASSDNRVRDSPLHF. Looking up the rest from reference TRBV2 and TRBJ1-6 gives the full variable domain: EPEVTQTPSHQVTQMGQEVILRCVPISNHLYFYWYRQILGQKVEFLVSFYNNEISEKSEIFDDQFSVERPDGSNFTLKIRSTKLEDSAMYFCASSDNRVRDSPLHFGNGTRLTVT.

The CDR3 DNA reads as TGTGCCAGCAGCTTGGACGAACTAGCGCCGGAGACCCAGTACTTC. Amino acid sequence: CASSLDELAPETQYF. V usage is TRBV5-6 and J usage is TRBJ2-5; 7 bases are a match to TRBD2. V lost 0 bases, J lost 5 bases, and 7 bases stayed unmatched. The CDR3 contains 15 residues. Germline V CDR1 and CDR2: SGHDT, YYEEEE. Filled out from reference TRBV5-6 and TRBJ2-5, the complete variable domain reads DAGVTQSPTHLIKTRGQQVTLRCSPKSGHDTVSWYQQALGQGPQFIFQYYEEEERQRGNFPDRFSGHQFPNYSSELNVNALLLGDSALYLCASSLDELAPETQYFGPGTRLLVL.

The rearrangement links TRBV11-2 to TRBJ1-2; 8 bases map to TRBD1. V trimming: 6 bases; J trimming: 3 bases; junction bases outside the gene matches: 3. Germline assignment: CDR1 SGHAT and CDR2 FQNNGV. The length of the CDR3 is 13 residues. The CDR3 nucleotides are TGTGCCAGCAGACCCAGGGGGCACTATGGCTACACCTTC. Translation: CASRPRGHYGYTF.

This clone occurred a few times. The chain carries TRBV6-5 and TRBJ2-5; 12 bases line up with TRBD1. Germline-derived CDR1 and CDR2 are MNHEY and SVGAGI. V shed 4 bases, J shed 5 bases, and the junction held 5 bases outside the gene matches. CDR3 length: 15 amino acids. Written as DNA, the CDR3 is TGTGCCAGCAGTTCCGGGACAGGGGGCTCGGAGACCCAGTACTTC. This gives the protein CASSSGTGGSETQYF.

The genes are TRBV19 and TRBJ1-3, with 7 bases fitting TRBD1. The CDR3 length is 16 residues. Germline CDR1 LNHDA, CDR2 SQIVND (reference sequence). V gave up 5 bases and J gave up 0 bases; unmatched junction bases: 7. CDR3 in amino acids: CASSPGQWLSGNTIYF. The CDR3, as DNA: TGTGCCAGTAGTCCGGGACAGTGGCTCTCTGGAAACACCATATATTTT.

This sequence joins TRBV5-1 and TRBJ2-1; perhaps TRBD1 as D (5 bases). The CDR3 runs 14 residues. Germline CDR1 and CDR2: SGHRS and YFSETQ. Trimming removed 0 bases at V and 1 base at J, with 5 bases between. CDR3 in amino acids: CASSLEGSYNEQFF. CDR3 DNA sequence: TGCGCCAGCAGCTTGGAGGGGTCCTACAATGAGCAGTTCTTC.

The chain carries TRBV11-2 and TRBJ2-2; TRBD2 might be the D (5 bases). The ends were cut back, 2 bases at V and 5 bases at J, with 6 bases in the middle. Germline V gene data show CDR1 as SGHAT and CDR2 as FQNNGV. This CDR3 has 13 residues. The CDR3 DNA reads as TGTGCCAGCAGCTTATGGGAGACCGGGGAGCTGTTTTTT. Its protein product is CASSLWETGELFF.

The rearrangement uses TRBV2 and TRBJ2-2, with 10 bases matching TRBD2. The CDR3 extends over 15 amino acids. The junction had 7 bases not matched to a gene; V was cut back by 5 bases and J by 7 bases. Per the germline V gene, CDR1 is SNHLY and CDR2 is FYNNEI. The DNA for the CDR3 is TGTGCCAGCAGTCTCCGACTAGCGGGTTACGGGGAGCTGTTTTTT. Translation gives CASSLRLAGYGELFF.

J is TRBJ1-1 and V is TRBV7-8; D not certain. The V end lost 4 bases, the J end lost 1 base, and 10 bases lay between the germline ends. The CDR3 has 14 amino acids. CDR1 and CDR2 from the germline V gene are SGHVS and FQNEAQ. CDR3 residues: CASSSQTGNTEAFF. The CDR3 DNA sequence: TGTGCCAGCAGCTCTCAGACGGGGAACACTGAAGCTTTCTTT.

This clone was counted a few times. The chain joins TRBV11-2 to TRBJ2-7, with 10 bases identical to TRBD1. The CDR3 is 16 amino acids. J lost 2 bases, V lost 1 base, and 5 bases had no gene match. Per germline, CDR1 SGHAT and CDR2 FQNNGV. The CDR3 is CASSLAGQGRTYEQYF. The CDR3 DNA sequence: TGTGCCAGCAGCTTAGCGGGACAGGGGAGGACCTACGAGCAGTACTTC.

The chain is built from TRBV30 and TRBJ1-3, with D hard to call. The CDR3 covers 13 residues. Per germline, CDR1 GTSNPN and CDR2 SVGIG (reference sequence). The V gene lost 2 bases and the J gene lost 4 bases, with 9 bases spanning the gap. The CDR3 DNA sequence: TGTGCCTGGAGTCCGGTTACCGGAAACACCATATATTTT. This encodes CAWSPVTGNTIYF.

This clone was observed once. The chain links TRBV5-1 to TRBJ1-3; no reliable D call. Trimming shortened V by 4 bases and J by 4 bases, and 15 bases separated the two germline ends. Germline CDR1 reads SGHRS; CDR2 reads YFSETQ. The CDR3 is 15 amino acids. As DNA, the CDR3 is TGCGCCAGCAGCCCCGAGGGCAATTCAGGAAACACCATATATTTT. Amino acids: CASSPEGNSGNTIYF.

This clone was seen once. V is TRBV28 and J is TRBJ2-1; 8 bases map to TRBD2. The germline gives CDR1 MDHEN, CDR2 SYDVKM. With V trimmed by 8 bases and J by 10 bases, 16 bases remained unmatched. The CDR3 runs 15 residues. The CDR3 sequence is CASQVPGLDINEQFF. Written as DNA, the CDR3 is TGTGCCAGCCAGGTTCCGGGACTAGATATAAACGAGCAGTTCTTC.

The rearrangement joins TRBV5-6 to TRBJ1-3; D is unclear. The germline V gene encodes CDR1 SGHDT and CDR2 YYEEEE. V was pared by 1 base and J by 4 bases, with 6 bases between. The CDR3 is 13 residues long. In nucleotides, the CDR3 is TGTGCCAGCAGCTTGACAGAAGGAAACACCATATATTTT. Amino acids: CASSLTEGNTIYF.